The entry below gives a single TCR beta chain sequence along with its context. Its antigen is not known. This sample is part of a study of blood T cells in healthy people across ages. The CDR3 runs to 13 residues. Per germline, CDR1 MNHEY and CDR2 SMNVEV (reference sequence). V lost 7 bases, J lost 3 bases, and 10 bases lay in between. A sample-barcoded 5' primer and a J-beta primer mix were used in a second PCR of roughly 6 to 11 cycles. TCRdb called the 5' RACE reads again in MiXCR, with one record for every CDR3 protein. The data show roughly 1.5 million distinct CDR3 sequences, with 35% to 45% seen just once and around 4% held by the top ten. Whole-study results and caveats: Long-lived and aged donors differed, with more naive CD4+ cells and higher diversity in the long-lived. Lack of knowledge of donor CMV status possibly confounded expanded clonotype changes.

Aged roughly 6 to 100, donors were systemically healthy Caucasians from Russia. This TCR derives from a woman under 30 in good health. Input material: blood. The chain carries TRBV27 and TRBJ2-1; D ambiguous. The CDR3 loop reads CASTGYSYNEQFF. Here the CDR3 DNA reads TGTGCCAGCACAGGCTACAGCTACAATGAGCAGTTCTTC.